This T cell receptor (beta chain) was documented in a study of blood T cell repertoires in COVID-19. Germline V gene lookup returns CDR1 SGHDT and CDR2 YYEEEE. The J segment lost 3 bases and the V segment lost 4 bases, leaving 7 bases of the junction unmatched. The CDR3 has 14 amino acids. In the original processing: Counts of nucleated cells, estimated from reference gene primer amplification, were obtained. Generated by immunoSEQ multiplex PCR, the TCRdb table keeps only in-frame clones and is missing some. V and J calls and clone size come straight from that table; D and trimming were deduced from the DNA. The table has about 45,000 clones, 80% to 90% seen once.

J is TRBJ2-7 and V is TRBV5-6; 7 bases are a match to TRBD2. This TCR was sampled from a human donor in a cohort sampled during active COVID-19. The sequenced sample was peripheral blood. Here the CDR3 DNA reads TGTGCCAGCAGCCTAGGCGGGAGAATCTACGAGCAGTACTTC. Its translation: CASSLGGRIYEQYF.